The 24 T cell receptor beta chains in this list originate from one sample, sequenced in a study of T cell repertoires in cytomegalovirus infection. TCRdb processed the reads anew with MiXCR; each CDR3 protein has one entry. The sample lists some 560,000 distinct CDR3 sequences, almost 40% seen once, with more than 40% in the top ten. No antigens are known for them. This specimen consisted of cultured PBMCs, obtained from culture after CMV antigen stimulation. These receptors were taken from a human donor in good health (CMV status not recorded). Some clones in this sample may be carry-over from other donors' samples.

The CDR3 bases are TGTGCCACCAGCAGAGTCCTAGCGGGAGCCTACAATGAGCAGTTCTTC. It specifies CATSRVLAGAYNEQFF. The chain employs TRBV15 and TRBJ2-1, with 10 positions matching TRBD2. The V gene end was trimmed by 1 base and the J gene end by 2 bases; junction bases not matched to a gene: 2. Per the germline V gene, CDR1 is LNHNV and CDR2 is YYDKDF (reference sequence). This CDR3 has 16 residues.

CDR3 DNA: TGCAGTGCTCCGATGAGGGGGCAGGAGACCCAGTACTTC. This codes for CSAPMRGQETQYF. The chain joins TRBV20-1 to TRBJ2-5; 7 bases are a match to TRBD1. J gave up 5 bases and V 5 bases, and 8 bases lay outside the gene matches. Germline V lookup: CDR1 DFQATT, CDR2 SNEGSKA (reference sequence). CDR3 length: 13 residues.

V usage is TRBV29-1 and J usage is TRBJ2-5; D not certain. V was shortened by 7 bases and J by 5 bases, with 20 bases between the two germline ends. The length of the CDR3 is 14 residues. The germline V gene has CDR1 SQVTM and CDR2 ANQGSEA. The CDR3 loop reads CSAAGPQSWETQYF. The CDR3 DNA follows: TGCAGCGCAGCCGGGCCTCAGTCGTGGGAGACCCAGTACTTC.

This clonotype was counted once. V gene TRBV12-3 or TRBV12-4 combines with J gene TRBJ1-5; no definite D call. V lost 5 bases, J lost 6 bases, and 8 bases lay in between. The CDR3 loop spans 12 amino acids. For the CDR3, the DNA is TGTGCCAGCAGTGCGGAGGGTCAGCCCCAGCATTTT. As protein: CASSAEGQPQHF.

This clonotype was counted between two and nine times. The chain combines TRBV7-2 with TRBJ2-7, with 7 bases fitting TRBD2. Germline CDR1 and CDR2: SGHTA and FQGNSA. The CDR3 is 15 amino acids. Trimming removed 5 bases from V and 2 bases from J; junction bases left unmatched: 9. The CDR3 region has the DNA TGTGCCAGCAGCCCCATCGGGGGGATGGCCTACGAGCAGTACTTC. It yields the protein CASSPIGGMAYEQYF.

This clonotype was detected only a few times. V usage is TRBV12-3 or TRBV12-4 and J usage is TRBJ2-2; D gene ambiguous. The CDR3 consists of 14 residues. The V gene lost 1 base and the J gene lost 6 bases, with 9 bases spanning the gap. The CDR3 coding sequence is TGTGCCAGCAGTTTAGTCCCACCCCCCGGGGAGCTGTTTTTT. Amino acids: CASSLVPPPGELFF.

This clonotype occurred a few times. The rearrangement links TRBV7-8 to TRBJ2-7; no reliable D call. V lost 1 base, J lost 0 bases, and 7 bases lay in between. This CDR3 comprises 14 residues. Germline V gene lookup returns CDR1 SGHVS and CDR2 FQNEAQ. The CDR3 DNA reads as TGTGCCAGCAGCTTAGAGTACAACTCCTACGAGCAGTACTTC. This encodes CASSLEYNSYEQYF.

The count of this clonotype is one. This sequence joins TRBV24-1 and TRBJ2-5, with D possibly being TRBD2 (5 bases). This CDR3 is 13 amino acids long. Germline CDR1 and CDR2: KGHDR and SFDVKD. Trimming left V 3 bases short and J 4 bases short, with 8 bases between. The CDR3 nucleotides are TGTGCCACCAGTGATCCTAGCCTAGAGACCCAGTACTTC. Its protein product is CATSDPSLETQYF.

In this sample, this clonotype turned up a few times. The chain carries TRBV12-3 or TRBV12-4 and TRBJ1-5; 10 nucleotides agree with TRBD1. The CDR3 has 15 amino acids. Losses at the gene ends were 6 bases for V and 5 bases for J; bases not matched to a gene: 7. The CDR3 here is CASSSVTGGHQPQHF. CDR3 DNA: TGTGCCAGCAGCTCCGTGACAGGGGGCCATCAGCCCCAGCATTTT.

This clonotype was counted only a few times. The CDR3, as DNA: TGTGCCAGCAGTTCCTCAGGGGCTGGGGGCTACACCTTC. It codes for CASSSSGAGGYTF. The chain has TRBV12-3 or TRBV12-4 and TRBJ1-2; the D gene is possibly TRBD1 (6 bases). The germline V and J ends were trimmed by 4 bases and 8 bases, with 14 bases remaining between them. The CDR3 contains 13 residues.

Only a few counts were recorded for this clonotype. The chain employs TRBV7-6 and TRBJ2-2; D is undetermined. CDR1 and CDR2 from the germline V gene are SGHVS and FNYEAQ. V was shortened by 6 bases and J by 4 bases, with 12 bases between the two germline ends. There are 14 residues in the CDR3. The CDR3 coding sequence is TGTGCCAGCAGTCTCGAGGTTCTCACCGGGGAGCTGTTTTTT. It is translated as CASSLEVLTGELFF.

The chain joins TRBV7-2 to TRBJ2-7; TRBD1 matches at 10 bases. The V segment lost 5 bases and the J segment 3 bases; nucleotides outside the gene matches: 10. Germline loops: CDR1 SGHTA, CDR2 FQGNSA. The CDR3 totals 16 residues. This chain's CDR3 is CASSLMPGQGFYEQYF. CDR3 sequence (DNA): TGTGCCAGCAGCCTCATGCCGGGACAGGGGTTCTACGAGCAGTACTTC.

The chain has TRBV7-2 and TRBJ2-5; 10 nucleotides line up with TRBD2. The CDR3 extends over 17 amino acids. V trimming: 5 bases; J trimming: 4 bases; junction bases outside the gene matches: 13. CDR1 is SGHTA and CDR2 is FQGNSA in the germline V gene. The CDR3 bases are TGTGCCAGCAGCCCAGGGGGTTCAGCGGGAGGGGGAGAGACCCAGTACTTC. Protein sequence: CASSPGGSAGGGETQYF.

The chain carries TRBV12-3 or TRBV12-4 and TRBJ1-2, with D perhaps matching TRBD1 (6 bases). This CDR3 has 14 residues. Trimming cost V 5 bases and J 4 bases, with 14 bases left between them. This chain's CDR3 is CASSPRGQPYGYTF. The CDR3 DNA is TGTGCCAGCAGTCCGCGGGGACAACCCTATGGCTACACCTTC.

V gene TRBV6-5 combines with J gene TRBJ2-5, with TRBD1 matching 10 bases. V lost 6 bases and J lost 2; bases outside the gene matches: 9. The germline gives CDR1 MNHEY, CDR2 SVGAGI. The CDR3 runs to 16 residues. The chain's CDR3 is CASRSDRGRGQETQYF. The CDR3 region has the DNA TGTGCCAGCAGGTCCGACAGGGGGCGCGGACAAGAGACCCAGTACTTC.

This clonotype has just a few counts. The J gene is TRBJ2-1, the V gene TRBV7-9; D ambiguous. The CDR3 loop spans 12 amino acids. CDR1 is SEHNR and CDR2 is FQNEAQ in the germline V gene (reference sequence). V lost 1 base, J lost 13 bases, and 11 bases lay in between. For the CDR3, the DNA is TGTGCCAGCAGCTTAGACGTAGGGAATCAGTTCTTC. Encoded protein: CASSLDVGNQFF. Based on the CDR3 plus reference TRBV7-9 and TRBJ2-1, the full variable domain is DTGVSQNPRHKITKRGQNVTFRCDPISEHNRLYWYRQTLGQGPEFLTYFQNEAQLEKSRLLSDRFSAERPKGSFSTLEIQRTEQGDSAMYLCASSLDVGNQFFGPGTRLTVL.

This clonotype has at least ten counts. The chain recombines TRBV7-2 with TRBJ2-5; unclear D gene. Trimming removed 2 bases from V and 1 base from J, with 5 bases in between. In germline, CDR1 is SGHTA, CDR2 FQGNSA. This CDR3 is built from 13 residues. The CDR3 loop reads CASSLTFQETQYF. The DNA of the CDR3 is TGTGCCAGCAGCTTAACGTTCCAAGAGACCCAGTACTTC.

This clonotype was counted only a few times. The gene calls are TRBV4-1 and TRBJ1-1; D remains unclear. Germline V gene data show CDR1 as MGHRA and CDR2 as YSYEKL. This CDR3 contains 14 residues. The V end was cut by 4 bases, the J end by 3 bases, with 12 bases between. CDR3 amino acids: CASSRTYGDTEAFF. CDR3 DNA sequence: TGCGCCAGCAGCCGAACATATGGGGACACTGAAGCTTTCTTT.

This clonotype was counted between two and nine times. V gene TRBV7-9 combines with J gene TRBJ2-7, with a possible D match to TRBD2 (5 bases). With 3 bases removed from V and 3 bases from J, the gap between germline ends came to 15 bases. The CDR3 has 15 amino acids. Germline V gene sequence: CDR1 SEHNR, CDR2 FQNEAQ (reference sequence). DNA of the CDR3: TGTGCCAGCAGCTTTCAGTCGGGGTTGGGCTACGAGCAGTACTTC. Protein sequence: CASSFQSGLGYEQYF.

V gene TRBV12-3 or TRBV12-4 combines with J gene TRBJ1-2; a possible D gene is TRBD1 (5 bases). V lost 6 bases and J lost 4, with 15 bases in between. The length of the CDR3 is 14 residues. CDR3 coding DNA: TGTGCCAGCAGAAACCTCGACAGCCTCTATGGCTACACCTTC. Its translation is CASRNLDSLYGYTF.

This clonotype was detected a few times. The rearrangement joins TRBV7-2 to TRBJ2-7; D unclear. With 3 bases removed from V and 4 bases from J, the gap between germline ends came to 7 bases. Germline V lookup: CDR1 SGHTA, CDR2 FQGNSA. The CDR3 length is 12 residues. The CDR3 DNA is TGTGCCAGCAGCTTTCCCCTATACGAGCAGTACTTC. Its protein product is CASSFPLYEQYF.

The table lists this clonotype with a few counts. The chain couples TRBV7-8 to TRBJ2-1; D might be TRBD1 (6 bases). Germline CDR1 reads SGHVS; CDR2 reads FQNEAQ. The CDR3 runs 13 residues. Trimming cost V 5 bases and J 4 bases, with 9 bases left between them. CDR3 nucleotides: TGTGCCAGCAGCCCGGACAGATACAATGAGCAGTTCTTC. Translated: CASSPDRYNEQFF. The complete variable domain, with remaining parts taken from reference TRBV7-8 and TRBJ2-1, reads GAGVSQSPRYKVAKRGQDVALRCDPISGHVSLFWYQQALGQGPEFLTYFQNEAQLDKSGLPSDRFFAERPEGSVSTLKIQRTQQEDSAVYLCASSPDRYNEQFFGPGTRLTVL.

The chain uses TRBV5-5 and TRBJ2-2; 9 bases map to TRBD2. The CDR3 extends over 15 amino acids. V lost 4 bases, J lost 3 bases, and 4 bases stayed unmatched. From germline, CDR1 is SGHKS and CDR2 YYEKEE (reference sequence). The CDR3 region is CASSPSGTYTGELFF. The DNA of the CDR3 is TGTGCCAGCAGCCCTAGCGGGACGTACACCGGGGAGCTGTTTTTT.

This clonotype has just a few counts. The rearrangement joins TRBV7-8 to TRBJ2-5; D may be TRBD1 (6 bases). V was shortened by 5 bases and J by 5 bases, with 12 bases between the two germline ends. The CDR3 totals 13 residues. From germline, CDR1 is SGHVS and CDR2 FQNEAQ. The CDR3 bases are TGTGCCAGCAGCCACAGGGTTTGGGAGACCCAGTACTTC. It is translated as CASSHRVWETQYF.